Detailed here is one T cell receptor beta chain. The antigen remains unidentified. Trimming removed 2 bases at V and 6 bases at J, with 17 bases between. The CDR3 is 14 residues long. Germline V lookup: CDR1 GTSNPN, CDR2 SVGIG (reference sequence). The sample comes from a study of early T cells in non-severe SARS-CoV-2 infection. Overall study results and limits: Private and CD4 specificities were missed by VDJdb matching, which favored anti-spike CD8 responses.

Each CDR3 protein is one row after TCRdb ran MiXCR on the 5' RACE reads. This table has some 38,000 distinct CDR3 sequences, approximately 4.6% appearing once. This chain connects TRBV30 to TRBJ2-7; D is uncertain. This receptor was identified in an adult who was a healthcare worker with PCR-confirmed SARS-CoV-2 infection or an uninfected control (not recorded which). Material for sequencing was whole blood. The CDR3 sequence is CAWSPPLQSGEQYF. DNA of the CDR3: TGTGCCTGGAGTCCTCCCCTCCAATCTGGCGAGCAGTACTTC.